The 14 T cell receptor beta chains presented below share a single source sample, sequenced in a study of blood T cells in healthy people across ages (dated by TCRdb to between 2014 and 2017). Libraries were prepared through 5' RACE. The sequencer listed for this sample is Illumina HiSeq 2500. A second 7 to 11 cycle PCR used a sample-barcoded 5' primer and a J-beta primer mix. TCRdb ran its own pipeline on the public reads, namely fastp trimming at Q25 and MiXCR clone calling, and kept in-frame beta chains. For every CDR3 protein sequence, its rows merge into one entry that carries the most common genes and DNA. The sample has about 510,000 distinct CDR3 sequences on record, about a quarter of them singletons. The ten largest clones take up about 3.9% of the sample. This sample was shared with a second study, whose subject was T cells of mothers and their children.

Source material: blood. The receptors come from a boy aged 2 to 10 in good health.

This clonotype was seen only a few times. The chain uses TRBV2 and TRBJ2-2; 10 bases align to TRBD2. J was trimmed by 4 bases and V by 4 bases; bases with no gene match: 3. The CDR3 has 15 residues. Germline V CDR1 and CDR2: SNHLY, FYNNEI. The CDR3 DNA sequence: TGTGCCAGCAGTGCGGCTAGCGGGGGCACCGGGGAGCTGTTTTTT. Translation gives CASSAASGGTGELFF.

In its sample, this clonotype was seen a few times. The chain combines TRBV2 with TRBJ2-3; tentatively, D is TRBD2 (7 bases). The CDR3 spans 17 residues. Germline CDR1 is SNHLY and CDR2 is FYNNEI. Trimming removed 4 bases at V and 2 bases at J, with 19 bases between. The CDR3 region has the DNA TGTGCCAGCAGTGGACTGTCGGGGGGACAATACACAGATACGCAGTATTTT. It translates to CASSGLSGGQYTDTQYF.

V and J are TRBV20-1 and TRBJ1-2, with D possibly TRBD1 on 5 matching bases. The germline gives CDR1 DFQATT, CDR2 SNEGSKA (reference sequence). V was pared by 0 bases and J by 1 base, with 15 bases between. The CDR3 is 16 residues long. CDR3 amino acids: CSARDRGQGHNYGYTF. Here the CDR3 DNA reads TGCAGTGCTAGAGATCGAGGCCAGGGCCATAACTATGGCTACACCTTC.

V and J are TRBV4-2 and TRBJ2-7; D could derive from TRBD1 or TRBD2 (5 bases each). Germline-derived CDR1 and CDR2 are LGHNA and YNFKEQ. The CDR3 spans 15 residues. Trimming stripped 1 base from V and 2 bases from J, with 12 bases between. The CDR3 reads CASSQGGTLTYEQYF. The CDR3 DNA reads TGTGCCAGCAGCCAAGGTGGGACCTTAACCTACGAGCAGTACTTC.

CDR3 sequence: CAISGLANTRATDTQYF. Here the CDR3 DNA reads TGTGCCATCAGTGGGCTAGCAAACACCAGGGCCACAGATACGCAGTATTTT. V and J are TRBV10-3 and TRBJ2-3; D may correspond to TRBD1 or TRBD2 (5 bases each). V was clipped by 4 bases and J by 2 bases, with 19 bases between them. The CDR3 extends over 17 amino acids. The germline V gene has CDR1 ENHRY and CDR2 SYGVKD.

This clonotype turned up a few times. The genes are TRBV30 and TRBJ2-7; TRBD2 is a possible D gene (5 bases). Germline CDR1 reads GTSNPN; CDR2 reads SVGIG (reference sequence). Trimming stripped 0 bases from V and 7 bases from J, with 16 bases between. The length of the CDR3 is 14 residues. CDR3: CAWSVGAGPGEQYF. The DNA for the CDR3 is TGTGCCTGGAGTGTAGGAGCTGGGCCGGGGGAGCAGTACTTC.

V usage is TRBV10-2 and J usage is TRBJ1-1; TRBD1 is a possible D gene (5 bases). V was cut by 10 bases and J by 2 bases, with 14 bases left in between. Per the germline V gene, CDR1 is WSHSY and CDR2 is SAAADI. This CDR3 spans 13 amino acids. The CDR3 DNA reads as TGCGCCATTCTGACAGATACCAACACTGAAGCTTTCTTT. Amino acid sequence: CAILTDTNTEAFF.

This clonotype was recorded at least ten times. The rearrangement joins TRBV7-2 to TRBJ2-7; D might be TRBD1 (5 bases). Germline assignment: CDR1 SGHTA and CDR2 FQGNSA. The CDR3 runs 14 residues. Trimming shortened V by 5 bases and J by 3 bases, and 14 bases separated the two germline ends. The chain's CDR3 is CASSTQGSRYEQYF. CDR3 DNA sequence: TGTGCCAGCAGCACCCAGGGTAGTCGCTACGAGCAGTACTTC.

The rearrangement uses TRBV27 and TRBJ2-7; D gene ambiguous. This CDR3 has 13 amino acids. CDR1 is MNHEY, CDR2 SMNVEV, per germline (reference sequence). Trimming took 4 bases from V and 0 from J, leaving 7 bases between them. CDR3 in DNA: TGTGCCAGCAGTTCCGCGATCTCCTACGAGCAGTACTTC. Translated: CASSSAISYEQYF.

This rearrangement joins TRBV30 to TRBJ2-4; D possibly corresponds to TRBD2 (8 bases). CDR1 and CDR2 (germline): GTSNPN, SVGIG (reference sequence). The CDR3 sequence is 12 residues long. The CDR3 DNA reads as TGTCCGGGGGGGCAGGGGGAAAACATTCAGTACTTC. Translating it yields CPGGQGENIQYF.

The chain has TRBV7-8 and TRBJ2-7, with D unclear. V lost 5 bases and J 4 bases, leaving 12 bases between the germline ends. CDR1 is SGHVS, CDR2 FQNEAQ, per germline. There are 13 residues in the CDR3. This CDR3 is CASSRDPGYEQYF. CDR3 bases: TGTGCCAGCAGCCGCGATCCGGGTTACGAGCAGTACTTC.

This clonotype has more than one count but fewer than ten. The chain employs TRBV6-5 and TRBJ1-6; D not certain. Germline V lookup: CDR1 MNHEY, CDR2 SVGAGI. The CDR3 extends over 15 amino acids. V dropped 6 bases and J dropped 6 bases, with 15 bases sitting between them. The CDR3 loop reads CASRLRTAPNSPLHF. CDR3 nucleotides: TGTGCCAGCAGATTAAGAACGGCCCCTAATTCACCCCTCCACTTT.

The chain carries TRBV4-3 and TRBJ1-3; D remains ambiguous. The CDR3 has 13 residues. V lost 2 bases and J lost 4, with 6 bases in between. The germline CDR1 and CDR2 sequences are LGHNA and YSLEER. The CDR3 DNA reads TGCGCCAGCAGCCAAACGACAGGAAACACCATATATTTT. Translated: CASSQTTGNTIYF.

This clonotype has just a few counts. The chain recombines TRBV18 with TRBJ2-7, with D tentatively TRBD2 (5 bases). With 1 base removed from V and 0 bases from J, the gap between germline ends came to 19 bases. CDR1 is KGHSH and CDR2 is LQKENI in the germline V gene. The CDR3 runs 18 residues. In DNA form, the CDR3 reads TGTGCCAGCTCACCACGGATCTGGGTGGAGGTGCCCTCCTACGAGCAGTACTTC. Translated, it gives CASSPRIWVEVPSYEQYF.